This T cell receptor (beta chain) was observed in a study of T cell repertoires in cytomegalovirus infection. At the level of the study: Recently identified HLA-C-restricted CMV epitopes and well-studied HLA-B-restricted CMV epitopes were used by the study. Public signatures in TCR beta pointed to CMV infection and matching HLA type. Study outcomes and limitations: There were HLA-C-restricted CMV-specific TCR beta clonotypes dominating the ex vivo response. The cumulative frequency of public TCR beta families distinguished individuals who carried CMV together with the relevant HLA.

TCRdb re-called the reads with MiXCR, one entry per CDR3 protein. The table records about 830,000 distinct CDR3 sequences, 30% to 35% of them present only once. The CDR3 is made up of 15 amino acids. CDR1 and CDR2 (germline): MNHEY, SVGEGT. The V and J ends lost 6 bases and 6 bases respectively, with 17 bases between them. There are a few counts of this clonotype. Its specificity is unknown. The chain couples TRBV6-2 or TRBV6-3 to TRBJ2-2; no clear D gene. The sample here was cultured CD8+ T cells from PBMCs, taken from culture after CMV antigen stimulation. This receptor was taken from a human donor in good health (CMV status not recorded). Some clones in this sample may be carry-over from other donors' samples. Written as DNA, the CDR3 is TGTGCCAGCAGCTACCGCCCCGACTGGTCCGGGGAGCTGTTTTTT. This translates into CASSYRPDWSGELFF.